This T cell receptor beta chain was obtained from a study of blood T cell repertoires in COVID-19. About the study: Whether acute or convalescent, the COVID-19 samples came from the United States, Italy and Spain.

Produced via immunoSEQ multiplex PCR; TCRdb's table is partial and in-frame only. The sample lists roughly 180,000 clones; about 81% were seen once. The germline gives CDR1 MDHEN, CDR2 SYDVKM. Trimming removed 7 bases at V and 1 base at J, with 13 bases between. There are 14 residues in the CDR3. It was during active infection that Seattle patients were enrolled and then longitudinally followed. Sequenced: peripheral blood. J is TRBJ1-1 and V is TRBV28; perhaps TRBD1 as D (5 bases). This sequence was found in an elderly woman with COVID-19, enrolled during active disease. CDR3 protein: CASKLTAPNTEAFF. In DNA, the CDR3 is TGTGCCAGCAAACTGACAGCCCCGAACACTGAAGCTTTCTTT.